This T cell receptor beta chain was profiled in a study of blood T cell repertoires in COVID-19. Clones were sequenced by immunoSEQ multiplex PCR, and TCRdb holds only the in-frame ones, with some missing. The data contain under 250,000 clones, around 81% of them singletons. V dropped 0 bases and J dropped 8 bases, with 7 bases sitting between them. Germline loops: CDR1 KGHSH, CDR2 LQKENI. The CDR3 is 13 residues long. Sequencing input: peripheral blood. This receptor was obtained from a woman aged 70-85 years with acute or convalescent COVID-19. The chain is built from TRBV18 and TRBJ2-2; D not resolved. The CDR3 DNA is TGTGCCAGCTCACCACCGAGAGAAGGGGAGCTGTTTTTT. Amino acid sequence: CASSPPREGELFF. Combining the CDR3 with reference TRBV18 and TRBJ2-2 gives the whole variable domain NAGVMQNPRHLVRRRGQEARLRCSPMKGHSHVYWYRQLPEEGLKFMVYLQKENIIDESGMPKERFSAEFPKEGPSILRIQQVVRGDSAAYFCASSPPREGELFFGEGSRLTVL.